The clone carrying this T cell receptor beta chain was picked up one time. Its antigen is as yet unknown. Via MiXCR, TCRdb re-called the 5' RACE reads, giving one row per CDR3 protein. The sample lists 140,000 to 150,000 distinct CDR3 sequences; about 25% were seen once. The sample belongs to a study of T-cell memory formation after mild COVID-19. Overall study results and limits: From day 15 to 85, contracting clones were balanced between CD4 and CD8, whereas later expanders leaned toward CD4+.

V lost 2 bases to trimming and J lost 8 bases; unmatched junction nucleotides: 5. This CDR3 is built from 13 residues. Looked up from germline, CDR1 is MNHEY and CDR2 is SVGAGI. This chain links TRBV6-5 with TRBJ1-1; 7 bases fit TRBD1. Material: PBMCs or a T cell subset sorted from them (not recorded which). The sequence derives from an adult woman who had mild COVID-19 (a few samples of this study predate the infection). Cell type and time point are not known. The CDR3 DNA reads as TGTGCCAGCAGTTACACCTGGGACAGCGAAGCTTTCTTT. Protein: CASSYTWDSEAFF.